The 31 T cell receptor beta chains below were found in one sample sequenced in a study of tissue T cells after allogeneic stem cell transplantation. Assay used: immunoSEQ multiplex PCR; TCRdb lists only in-frame clones, some missing. This sample has about 24,000 clones, with over 70% found just once. The specimen comprised tissue from the ileum, sampled at autopsy. The receptor source for this set is a female donor older than 55 with lung cancer.

V and J are TRBV11-3 and TRBJ2-1, with no clear D. Germline-derived CDR1 and CDR2 are SGHNT and YENEEA. Between the trimmed V and J ends, which lost 0 bases and 9 bases, there was a span of 6 bases. This CDR3 is built from 12 residues. CDR3 loop: CASSLDRSEQFF. The CDR3 bases are TGTGCCAGCAGCTTAGATAGGAGTGAGCAGTTCTTC.

By proportion, this clone is large. The chain uses TRBV2 and TRBJ2-1; maybe TRBD2 (6 bases). The germline V and J ends were trimmed by 7 bases and 6 bases, with 16 bases remaining between them. This CDR3 contains 14 residues. Germline V gene sequence: CDR1 SNHLY, CDR2 FYNNEI. The CDR3 coding sequence is TGTGCCAGCACCTGGAGGGCCGGGGCCAATGAGCAGTTCTTC. Amino acid sequence: CASTWRAGANEQFF.

The chain employs TRBV20-1 and TRBJ1-2; D unclear. The V and J ends lost 6 bases and 4 bases respectively, with 9 bases between them. Germline V gives CDR1 DFQATT, CDR2 SNEGSKA (reference sequence). The CDR3 length is 11 residues. Here the CDR3 reads CSARKGYGYTF. In nucleotides, the CDR3 is TGCAGTGCCCGAAAAGGCTATGGCTACACCTTC.

J is TRBJ2-5 and V is TRBV11-1; 10 bases map to TRBD2. There are 16 residues in the CDR3. CDR1 and CDR2 from the germline V gene are SGHAT and FQDESV (reference sequence). Germline trimming cut 2 bases from V and 1 base from J; bases unmatched to any gene: 4. CDR3 loop: CASSLSSGGTQETQYF. CDR3 DNA sequence: TGTGCCAGCAGCTTATCTAGCGGGGGTACCCAAGAGACCCAGTACTTC.

V gene TRBV7-9 combines with J gene TRBJ1-2, with 10 bases fitting TRBD1. CDR3 length: 14 residues. Germline lookup yields CDR1 SEHNR and CDR2 FQNEAQ (reference sequence). V was pared by 4 bases and J by 8 bases, with 7 bases of the junction left unmatched. DNA of the CDR3: TGTGCCAGCAGCTCTCGACAGGGGGCGGGAGGCTACACCTTC. Amino acids: CASSSRQGAGGYTF.

The chain employs TRBV27 and TRBJ1-1; D unresolved. Germline CDR1 is MNHEY and CDR2 is SMNVEV (reference sequence). This CDR3 is 13 amino acids long. Trimming took 5 bases from V and 3 from J, leaving 10 bases between them. For the CDR3, the DNA is TGTGCCAGCAGTCCTCAAGGGTACACTGAAGCTTTCTTT. Encoded protein: CASSPQGYTEAFF.

In this sample, this clone turned up a few times. The chain employs TRBV29-1 and TRBJ2-3; D uncertain. Deletions cut 4 bases from V and 0 bases from J, with 11 bases between. This CDR3 spans 14 amino acids. CDR1 and CDR2 from the germline V gene are SQVTM and ANQGSEA. The CDR3 coding sequence is TGCAGCGTTGGGGTGGATAGCAGCACAGATACGCAGTATTTT. It specifies CSVGVDSSTDTQYF.

J is TRBJ2-1 and V is TRBV19; possible D gene TRBD2, 5 bases. The CDR3 loop spans 15 amino acids. Trimming removed 5 bases at V and 4 bases at J, with 15 bases between. CDR1 is LNHDA and CDR2 is SQIVND in the germline V gene (reference sequence). The CDR3 sequence is CASSPPTGSYNEQFF. The CDR3 coding sequence is TGTGCCAGTAGTCCGCCAACGGGATCTTACAATGAGCAGTTCTTC.

A few counts support this clone. The chain combines TRBV5-1 with TRBJ2-3, with D possibly TRBD2 on 6 matching bases. Germline loops: CDR1 SGHRS, CDR2 YFSETQ. CDR3 length: 15 residues. The germline V and J ends were trimmed by 0 bases and 0 bases, with 8 bases remaining between them. DNA of the CDR3: TGCGCCAGCAGCTTGGAGGCGGGGAGCACAGATACGCAGTATTTT. Translated, it gives CASSLEAGSTDTQYF. Using reference TRBV5-1 and TRBJ2-3 for the parts outside the CDR3, the full variable domain is KAGVTQTPRYLIKTRGQQVTLSCSPISGHRSVSWYQQTPGQGLQFLFEYFSETQRNKGNFPGRFSGRQFSNSRSEMNVSTLELGDSALYLCASSLEAGSTDTQYFGPGTRLTVL.

This clone was detected only a few times. This rearrangement joins TRBV20-1 to TRBJ1-5, with D possibly TRBD1 on 5 matching bases. This CDR3 comprises 19 residues. V lost 3 bases to trimming and J lost 3 bases, with 27 bases between them. Germline V CDR1 and CDR2: DFQATT, SNEGSKA (reference sequence). CDR3 nucleotides: TGCAGTGCTAGTATATTCGGGCGAGGAGGGGAACCGGACAATCAGCCCCAGCATTTT. Its translation: CSASIFGRGGEPDNQPQHF.

The rearrangement uses TRBV30 and TRBJ2-3; D not certain. This CDR3 has 13 residues. With 2 bases removed from V and 6 bases from J, the gap between germline ends came to 12 bases. CDR1 GTSNPN and CDR2 SVGIG come from the germline V gene (reference sequence). The CDR3 spells CAWSRSFADTQYF. The DNA for the CDR3 is TGTGCCTGGAGTCGCAGTTTTGCGGATACGCAGTATTTT. Complete variable domain (other parts from reference TRBV30 and TRBJ2-3): SQTIHQWPATLVQPVGSPLSLECTVEGTSNPNLYWYRQAAGRGLQLLFYSVGIGQISSEVPQNLSASRPQDRQFILSSKKLLLSDSGFYLCAWSRSFADTQYFGPGTRLTVL.

J is TRBJ2-1 and V is TRBV6-5; possibly TRBD1 for D (6 bases). V shed 6 bases and J shed 6 bases, with 18 bases lying between them. The CDR3 consists of 15 residues. The germline CDR1 and CDR2 sequences are MNHEY and SVGAGI. The CDR3 here is CASSITGLGSNEQFF. DNA of the CDR3: TGTGCCAGCAGCATCACAGGGTTGGGTTCCAATGAGCAGTTCTTC.

J is TRBJ2-1 and V is TRBV30, with D maybe TRBD2 (6 bases). This CDR3 has 14 residues. Germline values: CDR1 GTSNPN, CDR2 SVGIG (reference sequence). Trimming pared 2 bases from V and 0 bases from J, leaving 8 bases between. This CDR3 reads CAWSRGSSYNEQFF. The DNA for the CDR3 is TGTGCCTGGAGTCGGGGGAGCTCCTACAATGAGCAGTTCTTC.

J is TRBJ2-1 and V is TRBV5-1; D possibly corresponds to TRBD2 (6 bases). Germline V gives CDR1 SGHRS, CDR2 YFSETQ. V lost 4 bases and J 1 base, leaving 15 bases between the germline ends. The CDR3 is 16 residues long. The CDR3, as DNA: TGCGCCAGCAGCCCGGAGGCGGGGATATCCTACAATGAGCAGTTCTTC. This sequence encodes CASSPEAGISYNEQFF.

The chain couples TRBV6-2 or TRBV6-3 to TRBJ2-3; 10 nucleotides match TRBD1. CDR1 MNHEY and CDR2 SVGEGT come from the germline V gene. Losses at the gene ends were 0 bases for V and 4 bases for J; bases not matched to a gene: 13. The CDR3 sequence is 19 residues long. CDR3 protein: CASSYSLHETGGASDTQYF. CDR3 sequence (DNA): TGTGCCAGCAGTTACTCGCTCCATGAGACAGGGGGCGCATCAGATACGCAGTATTTT.

This clone was counted once. V gene TRBV2 combines with J gene TRBJ2-1, with 8 bases lining up with TRBD2. J gave up 2 bases and V 6 bases, and 3 bases lay outside the gene matches. The CDR3 has 14 residues. Per germline, CDR1 SNHLY and CDR2 FYNNEI. The CDR3 DNA follows: TGTGCCAGCAGGTTAGCGGGACCCTACAATGAGCAGTTCTTC. Translating it yields CASRLAGPYNEQFF.

The CDR3: CASSLTGELFF. CDR3 bases: TGTGCCAGCAGCTTGACCGGGGAGCTGTTTTTT. J is TRBJ2-2 and V is TRBV7-9; D uncertain. CDR3 length: 11 residues. CDR1 and CDR2 from the germline V gene are SEHNR and FQNEAQ (reference sequence). V lost 3 bases and J lost 5, with 1 base in between.

The chain uses TRBV9 and TRBJ1-1, with D uncertain. The germline gives CDR1 SGDLS, CDR2 YYNGEE. This CDR3 contains 13 residues. V lost 4 bases to trimming and J lost 3 bases, with 10 bases between them. CDR3 sequence: CASSPVLYTEAFF. CDR3 nucleotides: TGTGCCAGCAGCCCCGTCTTATACACTGAAGCTTTCTTT.

This clone appeared a few times. V is TRBV4-2 and J is TRBJ1-1; the D is unclear. This CDR3 spans 14 amino acids. Trimming left V 0 bases short and J 10 bases short, with 15 bases between. The germline V gene encodes CDR1 LGHNA and CDR2 YNFKEQ. The CDR3 DNA reads TGTGCCAGCAGCCAAGATCACGGCGGGTCGGGAGCTTTCTTT. Translated: CASSQDHGGSGAFF.

This clone was seen more than once but under ten times. The CDR3 nucleotides read TGTGCCTGGAGTGGACAGGGTAGGGAAAAACTGTTTTTT. This gives the protein CAWSGQGREKLFF. The rearrangement joins TRBV30 to TRBJ1-4; 7 nucleotides line up with TRBD1. The J segment lost 8 bases and the V segment lost 1 base, leaving 4 bases of the junction unmatched. There are 13 residues in the CDR3. The germline V gene has CDR1 GTSNPN and CDR2 SVGIG (reference sequence).

The rearrangement links TRBV5-4 to TRBJ2-7; 11 bases agree with TRBD2. V dropped 4 bases and J dropped 5; count of bases not matched to a gene: 8. CDR1 is SGHNT, CDR2 YYREEE, per germline (reference sequence). This CDR3 spans 15 amino acids. The CDR3 here is CASSHPTSGVHEQYF. The CDR3 region has the DNA TGTGCCAGCAGCCACCCGACTAGCGGGGTCCACGAGCAGTACTTC.

J is TRBJ1-4 and V is TRBV18; unclear D gene. Germline V gene data show CDR1 as KGHSH and CDR2 as LQKENI. CDR3 length: 14 amino acids. Between the trimmed V and J ends, which lost 4 bases and 5 bases, there was a span of 11 bases. CDR3 in amino acids: CASSQQGINEKLFF. CDR3 DNA sequence: TGTGCCAGCTCACAACAAGGAATCAATGAAAAACTGTTTTTT.

Written as DNA, the CDR3 is TGTGCCAGCAGCCGGGACAGGAGCACCGGGGAGCTGTTTTTT. This encodes CASSRDRSTGELFF. The chain joins TRBV7-2 to TRBJ2-2; 8 bases line up with TRBD1. The CDR3 is made up of 14 amino acids. Germline-derived CDR1 and CDR2 are SGHTA and FQGNSA. J lost 4 bases, V lost 5 bases, and 3 bases had no gene match.

The gene calls are TRBV3-1 (or the pseudogene TRBV3-2) and TRBJ2-3, with a possible D match to TRBD2 (5 bases). Trimming cost V 6 bases and J 1 base, with 17 bases left between them. The CDR3 runs 16 residues. Germline CDR1 and CDR2: LGHDT and YNNKEL (reference sequence). CDR3 amino acids: CASSHWSRVGTDTQYF. Here the CDR3 DNA reads TGTGCCAGCAGTCATTGGTCGCGGGTGGGCACAGATACGCAGTATTTT.

The chain recombines TRBV5-1 with TRBJ2-2; TRBD2 might be the D (7 bases). CDR1 and CDR2 from the germline V gene are SGHRS and YFSETQ. The CDR3 spans 16 residues. Trimming cost V 3 bases and J 0 bases, with 12 bases left between them. In nucleotides, the CDR3 is TGCGCCAGCAGCTCGAGGGGGGGCACGAACACCGGGGAGCTGTTTTTT. Its protein product is CASSSRGGTNTGELFF. Full variable domain (outside the CDR3, taken from reference TRBV5-1 and TRBJ2-2): KAGVTQTPRYLIKTRGQQVTLSCSPISGHRSVSWYQQTPGQGLQFLFEYFSETQRNKGNFPGRFSGRQFSNSRSEMNVSTLELGDSALYLCASSSRGGTNTGELFFGEGSRLTVL.

CDR3 coding DNA: TGTGCCAGCAGTTACGGAGCTAACTCCTACAATGAGCAGTTCTTC. This translates into CASSYGANSYNEQFF. This chain uses TRBV6-5 with TRBJ2-1; no clear D gene. From germline, CDR1 is MNHEY and CDR2 SVGAGI. The CDR3 is 15 amino acids. V was trimmed by 2 bases and J by 0 bases, leaving 8 bases between them.

The chain joins TRBV4-3 to TRBJ2-1; D not certain. Germline loops: CDR1 LGHNA, CDR2 YSLEER. Trimming cost V 0 bases and J 0 bases, with 9 bases left between them. The CDR3 runs 16 residues. CDR3 sequence (DNA): TGCGCCAGCAGCCAAGAACCTCGCCACTCCTACAATGAGCAGTTCTTC. It is translated as CASSQEPRHSYNEQFF.

The chain recombines TRBV29-1 with TRBJ1-2; D remains ambiguous. Trimming pared 4 bases from V and 4 bases from J, leaving 7 bases between. The CDR3 is 11 amino acids. CDR1 and CDR2 from the germline V gene are SQVTM and ANQGSEA. The CDR3 region is CSVGAAYGYTF. In nucleotides, the CDR3 is TGCAGCGTTGGGGCCGCCTATGGCTACACCTTC.

This chain uses TRBV7-2 with TRBJ2-5; perhaps TRBD1 as D (6 bases). The CDR3 runs to 14 residues. The V end lost 5 bases, the J end lost 4 bases, and 14 bases lay between the germline ends. The germline CDR1 and CDR2 sequences are SGHTA and FQGNSA. CDR3 nucleotide sequence: TGTGCCAGCAGCAAACAGGGTAGACGAGAGACCCAGTACTTC. This codes for CASSKQGRRETQYF.

This chain connects TRBV6-2 or TRBV6-3 to TRBJ1-1, with 8 bases fitting TRBD1. The germline CDR1 and CDR2 sequences are MNHEY and SVGEGT. The CDR3 is made up of 15 amino acids. With V trimmed by 6 bases and J by 1 base, 7 bases remained unmatched. CDR3: CASSSGGAGNTEAFF. CDR3 nucleotides: TGTGCCAGCAGCTCAGGGGGCGCCGGGAACACTGAAGCTTTCTTT.

V gene TRBV19 combines with J gene TRBJ1-1; tentatively, D is TRBD1 (5 bases). The germline gives CDR1 LNHDA, CDR2 SQIVND (reference sequence). The V gene lost 9 bases and the J gene lost 4 bases, with 18 bases spanning the gap. The CDR3 contains 14 residues. The CDR3 DNA is TGTGCCAGCCACCGGGGAGGGGCGGGCACTGAAGCTTTCTTT. Translating gives CASHRGGAGTEAFF.